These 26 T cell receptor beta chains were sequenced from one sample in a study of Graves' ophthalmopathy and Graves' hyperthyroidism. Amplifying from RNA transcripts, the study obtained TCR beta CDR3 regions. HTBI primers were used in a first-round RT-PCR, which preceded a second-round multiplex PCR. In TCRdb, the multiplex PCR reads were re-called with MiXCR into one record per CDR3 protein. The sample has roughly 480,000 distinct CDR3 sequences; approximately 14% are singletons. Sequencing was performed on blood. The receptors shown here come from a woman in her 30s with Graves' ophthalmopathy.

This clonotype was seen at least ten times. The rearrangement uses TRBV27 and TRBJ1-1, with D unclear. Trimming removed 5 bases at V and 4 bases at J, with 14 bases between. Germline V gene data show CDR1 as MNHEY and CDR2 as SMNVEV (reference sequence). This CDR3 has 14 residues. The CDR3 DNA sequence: TGTGCCAGCAGTGCCCTTGTGGGAGGCACTGAAGCTTTCTTT. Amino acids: CASSALVGGTEAFF.

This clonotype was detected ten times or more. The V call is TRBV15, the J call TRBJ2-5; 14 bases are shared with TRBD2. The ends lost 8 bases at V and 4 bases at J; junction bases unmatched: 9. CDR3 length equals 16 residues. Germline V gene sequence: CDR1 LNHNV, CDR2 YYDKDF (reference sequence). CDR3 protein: CATAGLAGGMGETQYF. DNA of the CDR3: TGTGCCACCGCCGGACTAGCGGGGGGAATGGGAGAGACCCAGTACTTC.

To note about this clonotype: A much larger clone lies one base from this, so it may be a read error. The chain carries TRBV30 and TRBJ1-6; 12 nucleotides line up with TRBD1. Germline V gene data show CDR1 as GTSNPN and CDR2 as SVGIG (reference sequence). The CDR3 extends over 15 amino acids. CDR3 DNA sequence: TGTGCCTGGAGTGCGGGACAGGGGGCTAATGCACCCCTCCACTTT. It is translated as CAWSAGQGANAPLHF.

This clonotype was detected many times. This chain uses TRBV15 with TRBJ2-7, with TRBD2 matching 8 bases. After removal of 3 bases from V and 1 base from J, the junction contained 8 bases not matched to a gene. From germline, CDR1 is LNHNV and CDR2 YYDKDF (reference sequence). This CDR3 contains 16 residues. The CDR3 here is CATSSETSGLSYEQYF. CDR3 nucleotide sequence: TGTGCCACCAGCAGCGAAACTAGCGGACTTTCCTACGAGCAGTACTTC. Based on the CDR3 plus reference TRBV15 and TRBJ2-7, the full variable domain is DAMVIQNPRYQVTQFGKPVTLSCSQTLNHNVMYWYQQKSSQAPKLLFHYYDKDFNNEADTPDNFQSRRPNTSFCFLDIRSPGLGDTAMYLCATSSETSGLSYEQYFGPGTRLTVT.

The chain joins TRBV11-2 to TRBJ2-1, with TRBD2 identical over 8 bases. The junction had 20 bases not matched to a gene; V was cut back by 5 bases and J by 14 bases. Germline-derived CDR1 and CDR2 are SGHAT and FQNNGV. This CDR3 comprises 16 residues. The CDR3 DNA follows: TGTGCCAGCAGCCCCCCCATCAGCGGGGGACCCGTTCGTGAGTTCTTC. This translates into CASSPPISGGPVREFF.

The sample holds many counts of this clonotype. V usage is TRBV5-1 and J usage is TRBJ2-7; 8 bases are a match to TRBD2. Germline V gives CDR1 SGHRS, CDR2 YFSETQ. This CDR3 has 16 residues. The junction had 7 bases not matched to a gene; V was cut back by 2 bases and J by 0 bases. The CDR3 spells CASSLGASGSSYEQYF. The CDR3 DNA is TGCGCCAGCAGCTTAGGGGCTAGCGGGTCCTCCTACGAGCAGTACTTC.

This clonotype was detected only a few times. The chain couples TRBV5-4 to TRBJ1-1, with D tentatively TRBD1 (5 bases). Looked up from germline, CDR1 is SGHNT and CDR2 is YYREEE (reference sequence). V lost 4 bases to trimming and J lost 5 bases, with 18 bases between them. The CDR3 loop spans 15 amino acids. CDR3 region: CASSAGQGGDTEAFF. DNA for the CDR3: TGTGCCAGCAGCGCCGGACAAGGAGGAGATACTGAAGCTTTCTTT. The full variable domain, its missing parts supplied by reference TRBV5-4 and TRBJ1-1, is ETGVTQSPTHLIKTRGQQVTLRCSSQSGHNTVSWYQQALGQGPQFIFQYYREEENGRGNFPPRFSGLQFPNYSSELNVNALELDDSALYLCASSAGQGGDTEAFFGQGTRLTVV.

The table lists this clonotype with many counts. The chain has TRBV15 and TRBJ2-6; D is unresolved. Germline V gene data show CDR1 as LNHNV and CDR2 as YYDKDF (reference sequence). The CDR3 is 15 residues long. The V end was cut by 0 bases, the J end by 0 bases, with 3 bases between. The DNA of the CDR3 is TGTGCCACCAGCAGAGATAACTCTGGGGCCAACGTCCTGACTTTC. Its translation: CATSRDNSGANVLTF.

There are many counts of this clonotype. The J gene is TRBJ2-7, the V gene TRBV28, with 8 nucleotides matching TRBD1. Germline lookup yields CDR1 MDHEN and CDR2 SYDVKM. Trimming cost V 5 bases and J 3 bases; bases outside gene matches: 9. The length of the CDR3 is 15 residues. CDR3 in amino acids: CASSQSGGGLYEQYF. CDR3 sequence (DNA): TGTGCCAGCAGTCAATCAGGGGGCGGTCTCTACGAGCAGTACTTC.

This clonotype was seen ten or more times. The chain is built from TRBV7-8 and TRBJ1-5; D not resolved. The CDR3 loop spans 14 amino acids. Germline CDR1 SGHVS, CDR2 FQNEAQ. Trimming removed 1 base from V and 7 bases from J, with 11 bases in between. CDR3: CASSLDGGEQPQHF. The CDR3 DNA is TGTGCCAGCAGCTTAGATGGCGGGGAGCAGCCCCAGCATTTT.

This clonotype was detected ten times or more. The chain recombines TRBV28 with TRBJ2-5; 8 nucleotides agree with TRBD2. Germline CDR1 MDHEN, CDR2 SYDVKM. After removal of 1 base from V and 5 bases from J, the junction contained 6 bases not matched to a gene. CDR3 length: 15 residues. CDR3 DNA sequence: TGTGCCAGCAGTTTATCCGGGGGGGCTGTCGAGACCCAGTACTTC. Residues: CASSLSGGAVETQYF.

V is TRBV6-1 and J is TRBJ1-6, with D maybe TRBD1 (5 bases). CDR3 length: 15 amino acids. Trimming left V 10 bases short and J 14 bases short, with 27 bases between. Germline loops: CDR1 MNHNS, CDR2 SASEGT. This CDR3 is CANLPSGGASAALHF. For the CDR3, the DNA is TGTGCCAATCTTCCCTCGGGTGGGGCATCCGCGGCCCTCCACTTT.

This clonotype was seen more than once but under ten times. Here the CDR3 reads CASSELRDSHEQYF. CDR3 coding DNA: TGTGCCAGCAGCGAACTCAGGGATAGCCACGAGCAGTACTTC. The chain has TRBV9 and TRBJ2-7, with D perhaps TRBD1 (5 bases). In germline, CDR1 is SGDLS, CDR2 YYNGEE. V gave up 3 bases and J gave up 5 bases, with 15 bases separating them. This CDR3 has 14 residues.

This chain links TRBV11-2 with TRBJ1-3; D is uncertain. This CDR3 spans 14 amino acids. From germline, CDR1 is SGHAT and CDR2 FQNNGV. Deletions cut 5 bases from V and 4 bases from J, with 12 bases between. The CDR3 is CASSPAVTGNTIYF. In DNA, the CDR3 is TGTGCCAGCAGCCCGGCAGTAACCGGAAACACCATATATTTT.

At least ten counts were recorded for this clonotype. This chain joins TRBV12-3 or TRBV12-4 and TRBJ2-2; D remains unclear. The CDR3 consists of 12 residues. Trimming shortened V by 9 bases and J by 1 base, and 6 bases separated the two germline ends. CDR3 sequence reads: CASRENTGELFF. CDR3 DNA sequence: TGTGCCAGTAGGGAGAACACCGGGGAGCTGTTTTTT.

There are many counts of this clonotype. The CDR3 nucleotides read TGTGCCAGCAGCCCTTCAGCGGGAGTTACCTACTCCTACGAGCAGTACTTC. It specifies CASSPSAGVTYSYEQYF. V gene TRBV6-1 combines with J gene TRBJ2-7, with TRBD2 matching over 8 bases. The germline V gene has CDR1 MNHNS and CDR2 SASEGT. The V segment lost 6 bases and the J segment 0 bases; nucleotides outside the gene matches: 13. CDR3 length: 17 residues.

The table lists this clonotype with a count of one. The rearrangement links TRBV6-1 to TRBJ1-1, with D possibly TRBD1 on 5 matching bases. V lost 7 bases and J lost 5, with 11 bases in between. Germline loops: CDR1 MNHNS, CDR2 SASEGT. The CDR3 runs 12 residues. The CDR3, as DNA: TGTGCCAGCAAGGGGATTGGAACTGAAGCTTTCTTT. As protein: CASKGIGTEAFF.

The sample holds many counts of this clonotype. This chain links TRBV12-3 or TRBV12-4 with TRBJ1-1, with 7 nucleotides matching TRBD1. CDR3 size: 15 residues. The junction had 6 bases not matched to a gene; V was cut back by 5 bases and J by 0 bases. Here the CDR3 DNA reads TGTGCCAGCAGTCAAGGACAGGCCTTGAACACTGAAGCTTTCTTT. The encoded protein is CASSQGQALNTEAFF.

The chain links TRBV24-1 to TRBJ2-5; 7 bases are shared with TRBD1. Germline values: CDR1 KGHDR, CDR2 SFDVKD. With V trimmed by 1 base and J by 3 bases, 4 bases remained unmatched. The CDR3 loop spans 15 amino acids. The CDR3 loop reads CATSDLEGGEETQYF. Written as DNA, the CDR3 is TGTGCCACCAGTGATTTAGAAGGGGGCGAAGAGACCCAGTACTTC.

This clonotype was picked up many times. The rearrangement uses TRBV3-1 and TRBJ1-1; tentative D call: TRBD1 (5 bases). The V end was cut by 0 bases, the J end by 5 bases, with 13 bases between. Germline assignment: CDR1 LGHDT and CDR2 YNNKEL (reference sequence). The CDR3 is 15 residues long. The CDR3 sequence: CASSQDRVSGTEAFF. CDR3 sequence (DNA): TGTGCCAGCAGCCAAGATCGGGTATCAGGGACTGAAGCTTTCTTT. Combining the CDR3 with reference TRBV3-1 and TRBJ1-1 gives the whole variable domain DTAVSQTPKYLVTQMGNDKSIKCEQNLGHDTMYWYKQDSKKFLKIMFSYNNKELIINETVPNRFSPKSPDKAHLNLHINSLELGDSAVYFCASSQDRVSGTEAFFGQGTRLTVV.

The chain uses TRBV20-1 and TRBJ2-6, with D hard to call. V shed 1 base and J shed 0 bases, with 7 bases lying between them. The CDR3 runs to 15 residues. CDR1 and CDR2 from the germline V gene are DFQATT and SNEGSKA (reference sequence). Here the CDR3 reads CSARVGSSGANVLTF. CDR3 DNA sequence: TGCAGTGCTAGAGTTGGAAGCTCTGGGGCCAACGTCCTGACTTTC.

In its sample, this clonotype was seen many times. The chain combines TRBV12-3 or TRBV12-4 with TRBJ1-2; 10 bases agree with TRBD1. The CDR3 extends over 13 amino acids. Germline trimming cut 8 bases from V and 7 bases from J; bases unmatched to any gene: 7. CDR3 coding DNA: TGTGCCAGCTCGAGGGGACAGGGGTCTGGCTACACCTTC. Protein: CASSRGQGSGYTF.

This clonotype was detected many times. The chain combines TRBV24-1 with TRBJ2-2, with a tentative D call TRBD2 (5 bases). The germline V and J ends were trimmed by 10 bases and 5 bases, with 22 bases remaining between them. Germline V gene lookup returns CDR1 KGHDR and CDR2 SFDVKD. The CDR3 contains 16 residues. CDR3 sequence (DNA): TGTGCCACGACTCCTGGGTCCGGGGTGTGGACCGGGGAGCTGTTTTTT. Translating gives CATTPGSGVWTGELFF.

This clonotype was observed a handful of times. The CDR3, as DNA: TGTGCCAGCCTTAATGGAGGGGTATCCACTGAAGCTTTCTTT. Translating gives CASLNGGVSTEAFF. V usage is TRBV19 and J usage is TRBJ1-1, with D possibly being TRBD1 (5 bases). The V gene's germline CDR1 is LNHDA and CDR2 SQIVND (reference sequence). V lost 9 bases and J lost 4, with 18 bases in between. The CDR3 sequence is 14 residues long.

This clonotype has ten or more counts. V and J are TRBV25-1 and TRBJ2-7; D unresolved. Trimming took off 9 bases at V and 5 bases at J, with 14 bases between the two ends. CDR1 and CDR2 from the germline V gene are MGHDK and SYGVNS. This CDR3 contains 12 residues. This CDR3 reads CASSPVEDEQYF. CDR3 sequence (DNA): TGTGCCAGTAGCCCCGTAGAGGACGAGCAGTACTTC.

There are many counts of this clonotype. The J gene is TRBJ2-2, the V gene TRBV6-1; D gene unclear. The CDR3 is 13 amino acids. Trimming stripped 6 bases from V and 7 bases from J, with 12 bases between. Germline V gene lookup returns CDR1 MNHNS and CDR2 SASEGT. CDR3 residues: CASRTRGDGELFF. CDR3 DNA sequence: TGTGCCAGCAGGACCCGTGGGGACGGGGAGCTGTTTTTT.